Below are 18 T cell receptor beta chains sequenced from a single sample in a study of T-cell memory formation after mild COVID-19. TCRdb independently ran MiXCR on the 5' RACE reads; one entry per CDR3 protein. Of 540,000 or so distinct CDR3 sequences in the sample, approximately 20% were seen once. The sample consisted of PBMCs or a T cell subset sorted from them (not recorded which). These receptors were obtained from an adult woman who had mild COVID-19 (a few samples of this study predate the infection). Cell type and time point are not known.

CDR3 residues: CASSIDRPNRGEKLFF. The CDR3 DNA follows: TGCGCCAGCAGCATCGATAGACCCAACAGGGGTGAAAAACTGTTTTTT. This chain connects TRBV5-1 to TRBJ1-4; TRBD1 aligns across 7 bases. The ends lost 4 bases at V and 7 bases at J; junction bases unmatched: 13. This CDR3 has 16 amino acids. The V gene's germline CDR1 is SGHRS and CDR2 YFSETQ.

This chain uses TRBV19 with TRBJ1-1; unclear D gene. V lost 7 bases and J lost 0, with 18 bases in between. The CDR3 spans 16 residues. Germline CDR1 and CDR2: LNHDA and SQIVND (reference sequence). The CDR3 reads CASTTPSTDMNTEAFF. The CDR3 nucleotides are TGTGCCAGTACCACCCCTTCGACTGACATGAACACTGAAGCTTTCTTT.

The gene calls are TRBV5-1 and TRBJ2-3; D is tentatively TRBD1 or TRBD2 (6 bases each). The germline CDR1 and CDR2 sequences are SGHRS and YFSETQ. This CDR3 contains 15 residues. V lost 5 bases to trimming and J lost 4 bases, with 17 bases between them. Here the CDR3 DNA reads TGCGCCAGCAGTTTCGGGGCAGGGGAGGCAGATACGCAGTATTTT. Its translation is CASSFGAGEADTQYF. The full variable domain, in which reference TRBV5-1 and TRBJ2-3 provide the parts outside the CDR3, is KAGVTQTPRYLIKTRGQQVTLSCSPISGHRSVSWYQQTPGQGLQFLFEYFSETQRNKGNFPGRFSGRQFSNSRSEMNVSTLELGDSALYLCASSFGAGEADTQYFGPGTRLTVL.

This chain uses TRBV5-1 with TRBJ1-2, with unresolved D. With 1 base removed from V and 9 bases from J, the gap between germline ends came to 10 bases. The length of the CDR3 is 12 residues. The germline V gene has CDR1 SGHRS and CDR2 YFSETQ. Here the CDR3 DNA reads TGCGCCAGCAGCTTGAGGGAGGATAGCTACACCTTC. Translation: CASSLREDSYTF.

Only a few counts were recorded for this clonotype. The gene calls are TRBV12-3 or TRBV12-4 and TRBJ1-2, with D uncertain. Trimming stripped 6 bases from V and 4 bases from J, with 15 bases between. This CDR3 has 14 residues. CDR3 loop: CASRNRVPAYGYTF. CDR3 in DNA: TGTGCCAGCAGAAATAGGGTCCCTGCCTATGGCTACACCTTC.

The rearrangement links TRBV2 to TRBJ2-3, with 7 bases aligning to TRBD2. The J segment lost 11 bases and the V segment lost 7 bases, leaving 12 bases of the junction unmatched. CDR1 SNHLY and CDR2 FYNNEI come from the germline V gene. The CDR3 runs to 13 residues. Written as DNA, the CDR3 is TGTGCCAGCATCAAACCTGGGGGGAGGGAGCAGTATTTT. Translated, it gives CASIKPGGREQYF.

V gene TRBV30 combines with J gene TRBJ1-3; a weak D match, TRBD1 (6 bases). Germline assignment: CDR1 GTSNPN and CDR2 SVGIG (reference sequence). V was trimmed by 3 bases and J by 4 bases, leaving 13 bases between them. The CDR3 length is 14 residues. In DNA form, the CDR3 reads TGTGCCTGGAGGAACAGGGTAGCAGGAAACACCATATATTTT. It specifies CAWRNRVAGNTIYF.

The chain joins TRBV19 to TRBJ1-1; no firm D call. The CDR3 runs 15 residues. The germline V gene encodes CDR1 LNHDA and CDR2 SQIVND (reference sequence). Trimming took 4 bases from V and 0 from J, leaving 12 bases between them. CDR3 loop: CASSTAGSLNTEAFF. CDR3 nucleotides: TGTGCCAGTAGTACAGCTGGGAGCCTGAACACTGAAGCTTTCTTT.

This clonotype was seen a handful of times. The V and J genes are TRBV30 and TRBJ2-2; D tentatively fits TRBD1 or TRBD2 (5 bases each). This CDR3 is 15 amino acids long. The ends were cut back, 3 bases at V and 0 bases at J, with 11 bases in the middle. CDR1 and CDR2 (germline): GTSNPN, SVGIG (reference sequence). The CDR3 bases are TGTGCCTGGAGCGGTTGGGGGACGAACACCGGGGAGCTGTTTTTT. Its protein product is CAWSGWGTNTGELFF.

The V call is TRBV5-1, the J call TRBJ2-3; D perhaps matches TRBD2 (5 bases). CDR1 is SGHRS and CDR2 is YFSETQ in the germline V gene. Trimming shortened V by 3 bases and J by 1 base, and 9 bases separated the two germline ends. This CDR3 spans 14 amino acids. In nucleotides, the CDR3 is TGCGCCAGCAGCTGGGGTAGCGGCACAGATACGCAGTATTTT. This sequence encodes CASSWGSGTDTQYF.

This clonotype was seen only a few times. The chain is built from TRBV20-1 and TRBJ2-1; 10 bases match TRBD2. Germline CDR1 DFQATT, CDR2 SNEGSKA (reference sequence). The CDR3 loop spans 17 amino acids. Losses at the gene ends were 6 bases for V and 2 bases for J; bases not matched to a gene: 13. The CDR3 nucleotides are TGCAGTGCGAAATCCCTTAGACTAGCGGGTACCTACAATGAGCAGTTCTTC. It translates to CSAKSLRLAGTYNEQFF.

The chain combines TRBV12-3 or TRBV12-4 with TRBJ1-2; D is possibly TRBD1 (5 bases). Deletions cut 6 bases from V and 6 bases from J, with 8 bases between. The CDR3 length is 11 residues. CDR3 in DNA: TGTGCCAGCAGGCAGGGTAATGGCTACACCTTC. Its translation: CASRQGNGYTF.

CDR3 sequence reads: CASSYSRGGNIQYF. The CDR3 coding sequence is TGTGCCAGCAGTTACTCGAGGGGGGGAAACATTCAGTACTTC. This sequence joins TRBV6-5 and TRBJ2-4; D perhaps matches TRBD2 (7 bases). CDR1 MNHEY and CDR2 SVGAGI come from the germline V gene. Trimming removed 0 bases at V and 6 bases at J, with 9 bases between. CDR3 length: 14 amino acids.

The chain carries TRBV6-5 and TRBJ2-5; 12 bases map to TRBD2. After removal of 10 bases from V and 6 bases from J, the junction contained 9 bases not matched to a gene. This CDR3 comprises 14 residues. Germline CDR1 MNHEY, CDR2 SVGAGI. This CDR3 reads CATKLAGGEKTQYF. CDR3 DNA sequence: TGTGCCACCAAACTAGCGGGGGGCGAGAAGACCCAGTACTTC.

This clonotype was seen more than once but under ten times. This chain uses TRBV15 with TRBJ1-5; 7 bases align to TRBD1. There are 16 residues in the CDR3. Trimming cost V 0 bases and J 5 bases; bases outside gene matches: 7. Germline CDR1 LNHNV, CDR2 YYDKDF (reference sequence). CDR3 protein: CATSRDTGDPYQPQHF. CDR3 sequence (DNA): TGTGCCACCAGCAGAGACACAGGGGACCCTTATCAGCCCCAGCATTTT.

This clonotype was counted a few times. The CDR3 reads CASSVDGRTHEQFF. In DNA, the CDR3 is TGTGCCAGCAGCGTAGACGGGAGGACCCATGAGCAGTTCTTC. The gene calls are TRBV12-3 or TRBV12-4 and TRBJ2-1; 7 nucleotides match TRBD2. V lost 6 bases, J lost 8 bases, and 10 bases stayed unmatched. The CDR3 length is 14 residues.

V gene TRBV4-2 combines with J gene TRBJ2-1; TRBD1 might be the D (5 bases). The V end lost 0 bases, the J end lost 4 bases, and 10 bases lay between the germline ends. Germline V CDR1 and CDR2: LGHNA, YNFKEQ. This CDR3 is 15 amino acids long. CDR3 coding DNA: TGTGCCAGCAGCCAAGATCGGACACGTTACAATGAGCAGTTCTTC. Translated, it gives CASSQDRTRYNEQFF.

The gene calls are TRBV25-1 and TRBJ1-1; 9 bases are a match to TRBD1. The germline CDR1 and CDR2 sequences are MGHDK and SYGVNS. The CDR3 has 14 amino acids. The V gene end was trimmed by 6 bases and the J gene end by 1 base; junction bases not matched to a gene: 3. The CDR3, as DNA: TGTGCCAGCAGCTACAGGGGGCAGAACACTGAAGCTTTCTTT. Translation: CASSYRGQNTEAFF. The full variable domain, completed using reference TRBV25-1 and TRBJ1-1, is EADIYQTPRYLVIGTGKKITLECSQTMGHDKMYWYQQDPGMELHLIHYSYGVNSTEKGDLSSESTVSRIRTEHFPLTLESARPSHTSQYLCASSYRGQNTEAFFGQGTRLTVV.